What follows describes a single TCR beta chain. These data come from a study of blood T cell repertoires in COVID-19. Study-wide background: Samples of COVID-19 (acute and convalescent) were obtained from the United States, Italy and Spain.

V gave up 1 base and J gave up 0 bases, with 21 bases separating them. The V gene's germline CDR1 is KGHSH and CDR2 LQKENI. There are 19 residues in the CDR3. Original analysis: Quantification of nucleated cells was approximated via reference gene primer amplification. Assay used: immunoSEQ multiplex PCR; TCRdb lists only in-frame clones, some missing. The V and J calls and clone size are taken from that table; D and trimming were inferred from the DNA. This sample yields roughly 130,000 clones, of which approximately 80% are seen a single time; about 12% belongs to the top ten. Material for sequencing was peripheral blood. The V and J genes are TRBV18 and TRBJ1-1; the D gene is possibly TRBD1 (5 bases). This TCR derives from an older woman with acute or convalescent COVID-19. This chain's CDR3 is CASSPQEAGTVNMNTEAFF. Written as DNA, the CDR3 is TGTGCCAGCTCACCACAAGAGGCGGGGACGGTTAATATGAACACTGAAGCTTTCTTT.